This T cell receptor (beta chain) comes out of a study of graft-versus-host responses after intestinal transplantation. About the research overall: Grafts that recipients had were multivisceral, liver-intestinal, or isolated intestinal transplants. Anti-thymocyte globulin induction preceded around 3 years of tacrolimus and steroid maintenance in all recipients.

Study-level results: Early HvG declines after transplant were associated with peak circulating GvH clone levels.

The CDR3 loop spans 15 amino acids. Germline V CDR1 and CDR2: MNHEY, SVGAGI. V dropped 5 bases and J dropped 7; count of bases not matched to a gene: 13. Using immunoSEQ multiplex PCR, the repertoire was profiled, and TCRdb retains in-frame clones only, with some absent. The profile shows some 100,000 clones, about 90% of them singletons. This clone is medium-sized by share. Its target is unknown. This TCR was recovered from a human donor who received an intestinal transplant. Specimen: unstimulated CD8+ T cells sorted from spleen or lymph node cells, collected before intestinal transplant. This chain uses TRBV6-5 with TRBJ1-1, with TRBD1 identical over 7 bases. CDR3 DNA sequence: TGTGCCAGCAGTCACCAGCTCGGGACAGTCTATGAAGCTTTCTTT. Residues: CASSHQLGTVYEAFF.